One sample yielded the 10 T cell receptor beta chains listed below, sequenced in a study of Ad26.COV2.S vaccination and SARS-CoV-2 variants. TCRdb's copy holds only in-frame clones and misses some; the assay was immunoSEQ multiplex PCR. This table holds 250,000 to 300,000 clones, over 75% found once. The treatment was: some 20 received Ad26.COV2.S at low or high dose, single or two shots; roughly five received placebo; per-sample allocation not given. Each sample was drawn 63 days after the first injection (of vaccine or placebo). The starting material was peripheral blood, obtained in a trial of Ad26.COV2.S vaccine versus placebo. All receptors come from a person between 18 and 60 years old who received the Ad26.COV2.S COVID-19 vaccine or a placebo.

This chain uses TRBV5-1 with TRBJ2-7; TRBD1 is a possible D gene (7 bases). The CDR3 runs 15 residues. The ends were cut back, 0 bases at V and 4 bases at J, with 14 bases in the middle. Germline V gives CDR1 SGHRS, CDR2 YFSETQ. The CDR3 region is CASSLARGAEYEQYF. In nucleotides, the CDR3 is TGCGCCAGCAGCTTGGCCAGGGGGGCCGAGTACGAGCAGTACTTC.

The chain couples TRBV5-1 to TRBJ2-7, with D possibly being TRBD2 (5 bases). Germline V gives CDR1 SGHRS, CDR2 YFSETQ. CDR3 length: 15 residues. V was pared by 2 bases and J by 3 bases, with 15 bases between. In nucleotides, the CDR3 is TGCGCCAGCAGCTTATGGTCGGGGAGAGACTACGAGCAGTACTTC. It yields the protein CASSLWSGRDYEQYF.

The V call is TRBV5-4, the J call TRBJ2-7; TRBD2 matches at 15 bases. CDR1 is SGHNT and CDR2 is YYREEE in the germline V gene (reference sequence). This CDR3 contains 15 residues. V trimming: 4 bases; J trimming: 7 bases; junction bases outside the gene matches: 6. For the CDR3, the DNA is TGTGCCAGCAGCGGATCGGGACTAGCGGGAGGTGAGCAGTACTTC. Protein sequence: CASSGSGLAGGEQYF.

Only one count was recorded for this clone. The J gene is TRBJ1-2, the V gene TRBV20-1; no firm D call. CDR3 size: 12 residues. The V gene lost 3 bases and the J gene lost 2 bases, with 7 bases spanning the gap. Germline values: CDR1 DFQATT, CDR2 SNEGSKA (reference sequence). CDR3 in amino acids: CSASTENYGYTF. CDR3 sequence (DNA): TGCAGTGCTAGTACAGAAAACTATGGCTACACCTTC.

The chain employs TRBV5-1 and TRBJ2-2, with D perhaps TRBD1 (5 bases). The CDR3 sequence is 15 residues long. Trimming pared 3 bases from V and 3 bases from J, leaving 12 bases between. Germline assignment: CDR1 SGHRS and CDR2 YFSETQ. CDR3 loop: CASSSTPGYTGELFF. CDR3 sequence (DNA): TGCGCCAGCAGCTCTACACCAGGGTACACCGGGGAGCTGTTTTTT.

The gene calls are TRBV28 and TRBJ1-1, with D possibly TRBD1 on 5 matching bases. Looked up from germline, CDR1 is MDHEN and CDR2 is SYDVKM. The CDR3 runs to 13 residues. Trimming shortened V by 2 bases and J by 3 bases, and 7 bases separated the two germline ends. CDR3 nucleotides: TGTGCCAGCAGTTTAGGGGGACACACTGAAGCTTTCTTT. Residues: CASSLGGHTEAFF.

The V gene is TRBV28, the J gene TRBJ1-2; the D gene is possibly TRBD1 (5 bases). CDR3 length: 13 residues. V was clipped by 4 bases and J by 4 bases, with 10 bases between them. Germline CDR1 is MDHEN and CDR2 is SYDVKM. The CDR3 coding sequence is TGTGCCAGCAGTTCGGGACGGACCTATGGCTACACCTTC. Its protein is CASSSGRTYGYTF.

The chain combines TRBV7-9 with TRBJ2-3, with D uncertain. The CDR3 is made up of 17 amino acids. CDR1 is SEHNR and CDR2 is FQNEAQ in the germline V gene (reference sequence). V was pared by 2 bases and J by 1 base, with 16 bases between. CDR3: CASSLSFGPQRTDTQYF. Written as DNA, the CDR3 is TGTGCCAGCAGCTTATCTTTCGGGCCCCAACGCACAGATACGCAGTATTTT.

In nucleotides, the CDR3 is TGTGCCAGCAGCACCAGGACCCCTGGTGAGCAGTTCTTC. Translating gives CASSTRTPGEQFF. This chain uses TRBV9 with TRBJ2-1; D remains ambiguous. This CDR3 contains 13 residues. Between the trimmed V and J ends, which lost 4 bases and 9 bases, there was a span of 14 bases. Germline CDR1 and CDR2: SGDLS and YYNGEE.

The gene calls are TRBV15 and TRBJ2-2; D is possibly TRBD2 (7 bases). V was clipped by 0 bases and J by 0 bases, with 11 bases between them. CDR3 size: 17 residues. The germline V gene encodes CDR1 LNHNV and CDR2 YYDKDF (reference sequence). The CDR3 DNA follows: TGTGCCACCAGCAGAGAGGGCGGGGGCCCGAACACCGGGGAGCTGTTTTTT. It specifies CATSREGGGPNTGELFF.